The 30 T cell receptor beta chains below all came from one sample that was sequenced in a study of blood T cell repertoires in COVID-19. The protocol was immunoSEQ multiplex PCR, while the TCRdb copy is restricted to in-frame clones and leaves out a portion. The data contain hundreds of thousands of clones, 70% to 90% of them seen just once; the ten biggest clones take up approximately 0.3%. What was sequenced was peripheral blood. These receptors were collected from a woman under 30 with acute or convalescent COVID-19.

The chain employs TRBV7-9 and TRBJ1-3; TRBD1 might be the D (6 bases). The CDR3 is 16 residues long. The germline V gene has CDR1 SEHNR and CDR2 FQNEAQ (reference sequence). V lost 1 base and J 0 bases, leaving 10 bases between the germline ends. CDR3 sequence reads: CASSLGDINSGNTIYF. The CDR3 coding sequence is TGTGCCAGCAGCTTAGGGGACATCAACTCTGGAAACACCATATATTTT.

The rearrangement uses TRBV7-3 and TRBJ1-2, with D possibly matching TRBD1 (5 bases). The CDR3 is 14 amino acids. CDR1 and CDR2 (germline): SGHTA, FQGTGA. V lost 5 bases and J lost 4, with 14 bases in between. CDR3 protein: CASSPSGGPYGYTF. CDR3 nucleotide sequence: TGTGCCAGCAGCCCTAGCGGGGGTCCCTATGGCTACACCTTC.

This sequence joins TRBV30 and TRBJ1-2; possible D gene TRBD1, 5 bases. The CDR3 runs to 13 residues. The germline V gene has CDR1 GTSNPN and CDR2 SVGIG (reference sequence). Trimming removed 1 base at V and 5 bases at J, with 11 bases between. The CDR3 here is CAWSGGTLYGYTF. The CDR3 DNA is TGTGCCTGGAGTGGCGGGACGTTGTATGGCTACACCTTC.

The V gene is TRBV4-2, the J gene TRBJ1-5; maybe TRBD1 (5 bases). Germline V lookup: CDR1 LGHNA, CDR2 YNFKEQ. Trimming took 0 bases from V and 7 from J, leaving 13 bases between them. The CDR3 spans 15 residues. CDR3 amino acids: CASSQDRQGGQPQHF. CDR3 coding DNA: TGTGCCAGCAGCCAAGATCGCCAGGGTGGCCAGCCCCAGCATTTT.

In the case of this clone: Other DNA sequences within the sample encode an identical CDR3. V and J are TRBV27 and TRBJ1-1; unclear D gene. The germline V gene has CDR1 MNHEY and CDR2 SMNVEV (reference sequence). This CDR3 region has 13 residues. The ends were cut back, 3 bases at V and 4 bases at J, with 9 bases in the middle. The CDR3: CASSLSRGTEAFF. DNA for the CDR3: TGTGCCAGCAGTTTGTCACGAGGCACTGAAGCTTTCTTT.

This sequence joins TRBV5-6 and TRBJ1-2, with unresolved D. The CDR3 is 15 residues long. Germline-derived CDR1 and CDR2 are SGHDT and YYEEEE. Trimming took off 6 bases at V and 0 bases at J, with 15 bases between the two ends. CDR3 sequence reads: CASTLSGEPNYGYTF. The CDR3 DNA sequence: TGTGCCAGCACCCTTTCAGGCGAACCTAACTATGGCTACACCTTC.

This chain links TRBV10-3 with TRBJ1-3; D gene ambiguous. Between the trimmed V and J ends, which lost 0 bases and 0 bases, there was a span of 9 bases. The CDR3 extends over 16 amino acids. The germline V gene encodes CDR1 ENHRY and CDR2 SYGVKD. CDR3 coding DNA: TGTGCCATCAGTGAGTCCGCGGGAATCTCTGGAAACACCATATATTTT. Translation: CAISESAGISGNTIYF.

The table lists this clone with a count of one. V and J are TRBV28 and TRBJ1-5; tentative D call: TRBD1 (6 bases). V was cut by 3 bases and J by 6 bases, with 15 bases left in between. The length of the CDR3 is 15 residues. Germline CDR1 is MDHEN and CDR2 is SYDVKM. Here the CDR3 reads CASSLVSGVGQPQHF. In DNA, the CDR3 is TGTGCCAGCAGTTTGGTTTCAGGGGTGGGTCAGCCCCAGCATTTT.

This rearrangement joins TRBV5-1 to TRBJ1-1; no definite D call. The CDR3 is made up of 14 amino acids. Germline V gene sequence: CDR1 SGHRS, CDR2 YFSETQ. V shed 1 base and J shed 8 bases, with 15 bases lying between them. The CDR3 DNA follows: TGCGCCAGCAGCTTGACGGAGGCTTTAGTGGAAGCTTTCTTT. It encodes CASSLTEALVEAFF.

The genes are TRBV14 and TRBJ1-1; D might be TRBD1 (6 bases). Germline CDR1 reads SGHDN; CDR2 reads FVKESK. Trimming pared 2 bases from V and 0 bases from J, leaving 22 bases between. This CDR3 contains 19 residues. CDR3 protein: CASSQTQGSPLSVNTEAFF. For the CDR3, the DNA is TGTGCCAGCAGCCAAACTCAGGGGTCCCCTTTATCCGTGAACACTGAAGCTTTCTTT.

On this clone: The sample carries other DNA sequences with the same CDR3. The chain is built from TRBV7-2 and TRBJ1-1; D gene uncertain. V dropped 1 base and J dropped 1 base, with 10 bases sitting between them. The CDR3 has 15 residues. Germline assignment: CDR1 SGHTA and CDR2 FQGNSA. The DNA of the CDR3 is TGTGCCAGCAGCTTAGTTTCGGGGAAGAACACTGAAGCTTTCTTT. Translated: CASSLVSGKNTEAFF. Supplemented by reference TRBV7-2 and TRBJ1-1, the full variable domain reads GAGVSQSPSNKVTEKGKDVELRCDPISGHTALYWYRQSLGQGLEFLIYFQGNSAPDKSGLPSDRFSAERTGGSVSTLTIQRTQQEDSAVYLCASSLVSGKNTEAFFGQGTRLTVV.

The chain couples TRBV9 to TRBJ1-2; weak D call: TRBD1 (5 bases). CDR3 length: 14 amino acids. The germline gives CDR1 SGDLS, CDR2 YYNGEE. V shed 0 bases and J shed 2 bases, with 8 bases lying between them. Written as DNA, the CDR3 is TGTGCCAGCAGCGTAGAGGGGTTGAACTATGGCTACACCTTC. Protein sequence: CASSVEGLNYGYTF.

The chain couples TRBV29-1 to TRBJ1-2; D remains ambiguous. Germline V gene sequence: CDR1 SQVTM, CDR2 ANQGSEA. V lost 5 bases and J 8 bases, leaving 18 bases between the germline ends. The CDR3 is 13 amino acids. For the CDR3, the DNA is TGCAGCGTTCAGCCCCGAGGAGAGCGGGGCTACACCTTC. This translates into CSVQPRGERGYTF.

The J gene is TRBJ2-7, the V gene TRBV4-1; 8 nucleotides line up with TRBD2. CDR1 MGHRA and CDR2 YSYEKL come from the germline V gene. This CDR3 region has 14 residues. V shed 1 base and J 6 bases; nucleotides not matched to a gene: 5. For the CDR3, the DNA is TGCGCCAGCAGCCAAGGGGGACTAGTCCCCGAGCAGTACTTC. This gives the protein CASSQGGLVPEQYF.

CDR3 sequence: CAWSVGTGGETQYF. As DNA, the CDR3 is TGTGCCTGGAGTGTAGGGACAGGGGGAGAGACCCAGTACTTC. The rearrangement joins TRBV30 to TRBJ2-5; 11 bases align to TRBD1. CDR3 length equals 14 residues. The V gene end was trimmed by 0 bases and the J gene end by 4 bases; junction bases not matched to a gene: 1. Germline lookup yields CDR1 GTSNPN and CDR2 SVGIG (reference sequence).

This clone was seen a single time. V and J are TRBV12-3 or TRBV12-4 and TRBJ2-5, with D possibly TRBD1 on 6 matching bases. Trimming stripped 5 bases from V and 2 bases from J, with 9 bases between. CDR3 length: 13 amino acids. The CDR3 protein is CASSPGQQETQYF. CDR3 coding DNA: TGTGCCAGCAGTCCGGGACAACAAGAGACCCAGTACTTC.

This clone appeared once. This chain joins TRBV3-1 (or the pseudogene TRBV3-2) and TRBJ1-2; TRBD1 matches 12 bases. V lost 3 bases and J lost 7; bases outside the gene matches: 6. The CDR3 is made up of 15 amino acids. Germline values: CDR1 LGHDT, CDR2 YNNKEL (reference sequence). In DNA, the CDR3 is TGTGCCAGCAGCCAGACCGGGACAGGGGGCTTTGGCTACACCTTC. Residues: CASSQTGTGGFGYTF.

This chain uses TRBV12-5 with TRBJ1-4; no reliable D call. The CDR3 totals 15 residues. Trimming took off 5 bases at V and 5 bases at J, with 15 bases between the two ends. Per germline, CDR1 LGHNT and CDR2 FRNRAP. CDR3 bases: TGTGCTAGTGGTGCTGCCTGGGGAGAGAATGAAAAACTGTTTTTT. Translation gives CASGAAWGENEKLFF.

The chain carries TRBV12-3 or TRBV12-4 and TRBJ2-5; a possible D gene is TRBD2 (6 bases). There are 11 residues in the CDR3. The V end lost 4 bases, the J end lost 13 bases, and 13 bases lay between the germline ends. CDR3 sequence reads: CASSYGTRMYF. CDR3 sequence (DNA): TGTGCCAGCAGTTACGGGACTCGAATGTACTTC.

The chain employs TRBV12-5 and TRBJ2-3; 7 positions agree with TRBD1. Germline trimming cut 0 bases from V and 4 bases from J; bases unmatched to any gene: 10. Looked up from germline, CDR1 is LGHNT and CDR2 is FRNRAP. This CDR3 contains 17 residues. CDR3 region: CASGLVRGNRGADTQYF. CDR3 sequence (DNA): TGTGCTAGTGGTTTGGTACGGGGTAACAGGGGTGCAGATACGCAGTATTTT. Complete variable domain (other parts from reference TRBV12-5 and TRBJ2-3): DARVTQTPRHKVTEMGQEVTMRCQPILGHNTVFWYRQTMMQGLELLAYFRNRAPLDDSGMPKDRFSAEMPDATLATLKIQPSEPRDSAVYFCASGLVRGNRGADTQYFGPGTRLTVL.

The chain employs TRBV11-2 and TRBJ2-7; 8 bases map to TRBD2. The germline V gene has CDR1 SGHAT and CDR2 FQNNGV. Trimming cost V 4 bases and J 3 bases; bases outside gene matches: 5. The CDR3 is 14 amino acids. DNA of the CDR3: TGTGCCAGCAGCTCGGGGGGGCTTTTCTACGAGCAGTACTTC. It encodes CASSSGGLFYEQYF.

The chain combines TRBV18 with TRBJ1-2, with D perhaps TRBD1 (6 bases). The CDR3 totals 13 residues. Trimming removed 3 bases at V and 7 bases at J, with 12 bases between. Looked up from germline, CDR1 is KGHSH and CDR2 is LQKENI. CDR3 sequence (DNA): TGTGCCAGCTCACCCCAGGGGATCAGTGGCTACACCTTC. It yields the protein CASSPQGISGYTF.

The V and J genes are TRBV5-1 and TRBJ2-3, with D possibly TRBD2 on 5 matching bases. V was cut by 4 bases and J by 2 bases, with 14 bases left in between. This CDR3 comprises 15 residues. Per the germline V gene, CDR1 is SGHRS and CDR2 is YFSETQ. The CDR3 spells CASSLLSGPTDTQYF. The CDR3 DNA is TGCGCCAGCAGCCTTTTAAGCGGACCCACAGATACGCAGTATTTT.

The chain employs TRBV7-2 and TRBJ2-1, with D possibly matching TRBD2 (6 bases). Germline assignment: CDR1 SGHTA and CDR2 FQGNSA. This CDR3 comprises 16 residues. The V and J ends lost 1 base and 2 bases respectively, with 12 bases between them. CDR3 sequence reads: CASSLGLALTYNEQFF. The CDR3 nucleotides read TGTGCCAGCAGCTTAGGGCTAGCGCTCACCTACAATGAGCAGTTCTTC.

This clone showed up just a few times. The chain employs TRBV7-9 and TRBJ1-1, with no clear D. The CDR3 has 14 residues. CDR1 and CDR2 from the germline V gene are SEHNR and FQNEAQ (reference sequence). V dropped 1 base and J dropped 0 bases, with 6 bases sitting between them. The CDR3 spells CASSLGQMNTEAFF. The CDR3 DNA follows: TGTGCCAGCAGCTTAGGGCAGATGAACACTGAAGCTTTCTTT.

This rearrangement joins TRBV30 to TRBJ1-1; D gene ambiguous. Trimming stripped 2 bases from V and 4 bases from J, with 14 bases between. In germline, CDR1 is GTSNPN, CDR2 SVGIG (reference sequence). This CDR3 contains 14 residues. The CDR3 nucleotides read TGTGCCTGGAGTTTCGGCCCCCCGGGCACTGAAGCTTTCTTT. This translates into CAWSFGPPGTEAFF.

The rearrangement joins TRBV13 to TRBJ2-1; 10 bases are shared with TRBD1. Germline CDR1 and CDR2: PRHDT and FYEKMQ (reference sequence). This CDR3 has 17 amino acids. V lost 5 bases, J lost 4 bases, and 11 bases stayed unmatched. The CDR3 DNA sequence: TGTGCCAGCAGCCACTCCCAGGACAGGGGGGGTTACAATGAGCAGTTCTTC. It yields the protein CASSHSQDRGGYNEQFF.

The chain employs TRBV19 and TRBJ2-1; D ambiguous. Per germline, CDR1 LNHDA and CDR2 SQIVND (reference sequence). The V and J ends lost 0 bases and 7 bases respectively, with 10 bases between them. CDR3 length: 14 residues. For the CDR3, the DNA is TGTGCCAGTAGTATAGAACCGATGCGTAATGAGCAGTTCTTC. It specifies CASSIEPMRNEQFF. Drawing the rest from reference TRBV19 and TRBJ2-1, the complete variable domain is DGGITQSPKYLFRKEGQNVTLSCEQNLNHDAMYWYRQDPGQGLRLIYYSQIVNDFQKGDIAEGYSVSREKKESFPLTVTSAQKNPTAFYLCASSIEPMRNEQFFGPGTRLTVL.

V gene TRBV6-1 combines with J gene TRBJ1-3; 7 bases align to TRBD1. The CDR3 spans 18 residues. Germline CDR1 reads MNHNS; CDR2 reads SASEGT. J was trimmed by 1 base and V by 4 bases; bases with no gene match: 13. The CDR3 protein is CASSGPSTGLKSGNTIYF. CDR3 nucleotides: TGTGCCAGCAGTGGCCCCTCGACAGGGCTGAAGTCTGGAAACACCATATATTTT.

The gene calls are TRBV19 and TRBJ1-3; the D is unclear. V lost 2 bases to trimming and J lost 0 bases, with 11 bases between them. The CDR3 length is 16 residues. Germline V gives CDR1 LNHDA, CDR2 SQIVND (reference sequence). In DNA, the CDR3 is TGTGCCAGTAGTATACGGTCAGGTATCTCTGGAAACACCATATATTTT. Translated, it gives CASSIRSGISGNTIYF.